This TCR beta chain derives from a study of shared clonotypes between healthy human individuals. Study-level information: Per donor, CD8 memory used one plate, CD8 naive used two, CD4 memory used three and CD4 naive used three.

Comment on this clone: Its matching antigen is unknown.

In germline, CDR1 is SGHRS, CDR2 YFSETQ. V lost 3 bases and J lost 4, with 11 bases in between. This CDR3 is built from 14 residues. The authors' processing: ImmunoSEQ output lacked quality scores and full-length reads, limiting matched filtering. Produced via immunoSEQ multiplex PCR; TCRdb's table is partial and in-frame only. From that table come the V and J calls and clone size; the DNA was used to work out D and trimming. The sample yields roughly 2.1 million clones, 93% seen once. General study results and limits: Generation probabilities of non-shared clonotypes were lower (relative to those shared by all four donors).

Positively selected for CCR7, the CD45RO-negative cells used as naive CD8 cells excluded terminally differentiated effector memory CD45RA+ cells. The sample taken for sequencing was naive CD8+ T cells from PBMCs. The TCR sequence derives from a man aged 18 to 29 in good health. Some clones in this sample may be carry-over from other donors' samples. The V and J genes are TRBV5-1 and TRBJ1-3; a possible D gene is TRBD1 (5 bases). CDR3 region: CASSSLGDGNTIYF. CDR3 DNA sequence: TGCGCCAGCAGCTCCCTTGGGGACGGAAACACCATATATTTT.